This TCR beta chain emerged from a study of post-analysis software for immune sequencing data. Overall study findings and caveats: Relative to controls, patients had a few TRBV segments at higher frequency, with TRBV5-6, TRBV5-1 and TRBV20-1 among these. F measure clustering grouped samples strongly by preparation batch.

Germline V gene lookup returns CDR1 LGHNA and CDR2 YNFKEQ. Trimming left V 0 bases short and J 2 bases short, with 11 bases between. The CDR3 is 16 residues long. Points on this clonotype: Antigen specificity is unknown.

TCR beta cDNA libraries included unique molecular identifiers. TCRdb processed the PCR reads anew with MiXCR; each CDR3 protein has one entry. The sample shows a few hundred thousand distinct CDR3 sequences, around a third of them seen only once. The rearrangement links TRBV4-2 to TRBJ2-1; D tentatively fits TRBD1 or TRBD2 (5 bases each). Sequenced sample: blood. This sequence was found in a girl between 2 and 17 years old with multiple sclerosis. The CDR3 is CASSQEGTGAYNEQFF. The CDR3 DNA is TGTGCCAGCAGCCAAGAGGGGACGGGCGCCTACAATGAGCAGTTCTTC.